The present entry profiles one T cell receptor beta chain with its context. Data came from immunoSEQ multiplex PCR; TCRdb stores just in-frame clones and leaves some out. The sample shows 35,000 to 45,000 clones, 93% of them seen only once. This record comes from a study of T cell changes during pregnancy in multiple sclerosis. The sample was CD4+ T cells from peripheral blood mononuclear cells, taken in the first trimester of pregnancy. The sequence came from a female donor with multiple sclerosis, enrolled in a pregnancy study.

The CDR3 protein is CASSQGLNTEAFF. The CDR3 nucleotides read TGTGCCAGCAGCCAGGGGTTGAACACTGAAGCTTTCTTT. This rearrangement joins TRBV6-1 to TRBJ1-1; possibly TRBD1 for D (6 bases). The CDR3 is made up of 13 amino acids. Trimming took off 6 bases at V and 0 bases at J, with 8 bases between the two ends. The germline CDR1 and CDR2 sequences are MNHNS and SASEGT.